This TCR beta chain was documented in a study of cytomegalovirus exposure and HLA in healthy donors. At the level of the study: In a later analysis, it was reported that the 90 to 150 validation repertoires had been produced on the same platform as the 670 or so repertoires belonging to the first cohort.

This clone appeared a single time. Other DNA sequences in this specimen translate into the identical CDR3. The CDR3 covers 14 residues. V shed 3 bases and J shed 0 bases, with 8 bases lying between them. CDR1 PRHDT and CDR2 FYEKMQ come from the germline V gene (reference sequence). Data came from immunoSEQ multiplex PCR; TCRdb stores just in-frame clones and leaves some out. The sample contains approximately 280,000 clones, about 86% of which appear only once. The V and J genes are TRBV13 and TRBJ2-5; D is uncertain. The sequenced material came from PBMCs. This clonotype was sampled from a woman aged 18-29 years in good health and CMV-seronegative. The CDR3 coding sequence is TGTGCCAGCAGCTTCCGGCAGGACCAAGAGACCCAGTACTTC. Residues: CASSFRQDQETQYF.